Listed below are T cell receptor beta chains from one sample, sequenced in a study of beta chain features in type 1 diabetes. Some clones are missing from TCRdb's copy, which holds only in-frame ones; the method was immunoSEQ multiplex PCR. The sample has a few hundred thousand clones; approximately 16% are singletons. The sequenced material came from naive CD4+ T cells from blood. These receptors originate from a man aged 18 to 30 with type 1 diabetes. The CDR3 runs from the conserved cysteine through the conserved F or W. D genes are given only for firm matches. The listing skips clone size in some rows; elsewhere it reads once, few, many or a size class.

D | length | J | V | size | CDR3 | DNA
TRBD2 | 16 | TRBJ2-1 | TRBV19 | few | CASSYDLAGRHNEQFF | TGTGCCAGTAGTTACGACCTAGCGGGTCGGCACAATGAGCAGTTCTTC
- | 12 | TRBJ2-3 | TRBV18 | - | CASSPGTDTQYF | TGTGCCAGCTCACCCGGCACAGATACGCAGTATTTT
TRBD1 | 14 | TRBJ2-6 | TRBV18 | - | CASTGGSGANVLTF | TGTGCCAGCACAGGGGGCTCTGGGGCCAACGTCCTGACTTTC
TRBD1 | 15 | TRBJ2-7 | TRBV5-1 | few | CASSLAGTGLEEQYF | TGCGCCAGCAGCTTGGCAGGGACAGGGCTGGAGGAGCAGTACTTC
TRBD1 | 15 | TRBJ1-2 | TRBV4-1 | - | CASSKPGTGEYGYTF | TGCGCCAGCAGCAAACCCGGGACAGGGGAGTATGGCTACACCTTC
- | 14 | TRBJ2-7 | TRBV18 | - | CASSPYDSVREQYF | TGTGCCAGCTCACCCTACGATTCCGTGAGGGAGCAGTACTTC
- | 15 | TRBJ1-2 | TRBV2 | few | CASSEGVRTDYGYTF | TGTGCCAGCAGTGAAGGAGTGAGGACTGACTATGGCTACACCTTC
TRBD1 | 13 | TRBJ1-2 | TRBV6-1 | - | CASSEHRGNGYTF | TGTGCCAGCAGTGAACACAGGGGGAACGGCTACACCTTC
- | 16 | TRBJ2-7 | TRBV5-1 | few | CASSFGVGGPTYEQYF | TGCGCCAGCAGCTTTGGTGTCGGAGGACCCACCTACGAGCAGTACTTC
- | 16 | TRBJ2-6 | TRBV28 | - | CASSLGGSSGANVLTF | TGTGCCAGCAGTTTAGGGGGGAGCTCTGGGGCCAACGTCCTGACTTTC
TRBD2 | 18 | TRBJ2-7 | TRBV5-1 | - | CASSLGTSGGTSSYEQYF | TGCGCCAGCAGCTTGGGGACTAGCGGGGGGACAAGCTCCTACGAGCAGTACTTC
TRBD1 | 15 | TRBJ2-5 | TRBV11-2 | few | CASSSLDRGRETQYF | TGTGCCAGCAGCTCCCTGGACAGGGGGCGAGAGACCCAGTACTTC
TRBD1 | 15 | TRBJ2-5 | TRBV5-4 | few | CASSSRDRGAETQYF | TGTGCCAGCAGCAGCCGGGACAGGGGTGCAGAGACCCAGTACTTC
- | 13 | TRBJ2-6 | TRBV5-1 | - | CASRAAGANVLTF | TGCGCCAGCAGGGCAGCTGGGGCCAACGTCCTGACTTTC
TRBD2 | 19 | TRBJ2-3 | TRBV18 | once | CASSLKLPNPGTITDTQYF | TGTGCCAGCTCACTAAAACTGCCTAATCCGGGGACTATCACAGATACGCAGTATTTT
- | 15 | TRBJ2-7 | TRBV18 | - | CASSPRYSTAFEQYF | TGTGCCAGCTCACCACGTTATTCGACAGCCTTCGAGCAGTACTTC
TRBD1 | 15 | TRBJ1-2 | TRBV9 | - | CASNPKPGGDYGYTF | TGTGCCAGCAACCCGAAACCAGGGGGAGACTATGGCTACACCTTC
TRBD1 | 16 | TRBJ2-2 | TRBV5-5 | - | CASSRRQGAYAGELFF | TGTGCCAGCAGCCGGAGACAGGGGGCGTATGCCGGGGAGCTGTTTTTT
- | 13 | TRBJ2-2 | TRBV2 | - | CASSSSGSGELFF | TGTGCCAGCAGTAGTTCAGGGTCCGGGGAGCTGTTTTTT
- | 16 | TRBJ2-2 | TRBV18 | - | CASSKSDSTNTGELFF | TGTGCCAGCTCAAAGTCGGACAGTACGAACACCGGGGAGCTGTTTTTT
TRBD2 | 19 | TRBJ2-5 | TRBV11-2 | - | CASSLDSRGLAGPQETQYF | TGTGCCAGCAGCTTAGATTCGCGTGGTCTAGCGGGGCCTCAAGAGACCCAGTACTTC
- | 16 | TRBJ2-7 | TRBV7-2 | few | CASSLVTGVNSYEQYF | TGTGCCAGCAGCTTAGTGACGGGTGTGAACTCCTACGAGCAGTACTTC
- | 14 | TRBJ2-7 | TRBV14 | few | CASSFMAGPYEQYF | TGTGCCAGCAGCTTTATGGCAGGTCCCTACGAGCAGTACTTC
TRBD1 | 14 | TRBJ1-5 | TRBV6-6 | - | CASSDRTGRQPQHF | TGTGCCAGCAGTGATAGGACAGGGAGGCAGCCCCAGCATTTT
TRBD1 | 15 | TRBJ1-1 | TRBV18 | - | CASSPLGQGNTEAFF | TGTGCCAGCTCACCTCTAGGACAGGGAAACACTGAAGCTTTCTTT
TRBD1 | 16 | TRBJ2-2 | TRBV7-9 | few | CASSLRPGGNTGELFF | TGTGCCAGCAGCTTAAGGCCAGGGGGCAACACCGGGGAGCTGTTTTTT
- | 14 | TRBJ1-1 | TRBV7-9 | few | CASSLGGRNTEAFF | TGTGCCAGCAGCTTAGGAGGGCGGAACACTGAAGCTTTCTTT
- | 11 | TRBJ2-5 | TRBV9 | few | CASSLQETQYF | TGTGCCAGCAGCCTCCAAGAGACCCAGTACTTC
- | 12 | TRBJ2-7 | TRBV4-2 | few | CASSHGSAEQYF | TGTGCCAGCAGCCACGGAAGCGCCGAGCAGTACTTC
- | 14 | TRBJ2-5 | TRBV28 | - | CASSQGQSQETQYF | TGTGCCAGCAGCCAAGGACAGTCCCAAGAGACCCAGTACTTC
- | 15 | TRBJ1-1 | TRBV5-1 | - | CASSTIRGIDTEAFF | TGCGCCAGCAGCACCATCCGGGGGATTGACACTGAAGCTTTCTTT
- | 13 | TRBJ1-1 | TRBV2 | - | CASEQEMNTEAFF | TGTGCCAGCGAACAGGAGATGAACACTGAAGCTTTCTTT
- | 14 | TRBJ1-1 | TRBV6-5 | few | CASGNRVMNTEAFF | TGTGCCAGCGGCAACAGGGTGATGAACACTGAAGCTTTCTTT
TRBD2 | 12 | TRBJ2-7 | TRBV7-9 | few | CAAGEGQYEQYF | TGTGCCGCGGGGGAGGGCCAATACGAGCAGTACTTC
TRBD2 | 18 | TRBJ2-1 | TRBV9 | - | CASSVVGSGTSSYNEQFF | TGTGCCAGCAGCGTAGTGGGTAGCGGGACGAGCTCCTACAATGAGCAGTTCTTC
TRBD1 | 15 | TRBJ2-1 | TRBV29-1 | - | CSVIRTGFSYNEQFF | TGCAGCGTCATACGGACAGGGTTTTCCTACAATGAGCAGTTCTTC
- | 14 | TRBJ1-1 | TRBV28 | - | CASTPNPRNTEAFF | TGTGCCAGCACCCCTAACCCCCGGAACACTGAAGCTTTCTTT
TRBD2 | 15 | TRBJ2-5 | TRBV9 | few | CASSGGGLGGETQYF | TGTGCCAGCAGCGGAGGGGGACTAGGGGGAGAGACCCAGTACTTC
TRBD1 | 15 | TRBJ2-7 | TRBV11-2 | - | CASSTNLYQGVEQYF | TGTGCCAGCAGCACAAACCTTTATCAGGGGGTCGAGCAGTACTTC
TRBD1 | 17 | TRBJ2-5 | TRBV4-2 | - | CASSQSHPGQGTETQYF | TGTGCCAGCAGCCAATCGCACCCCGGACAGGGGACAGAGACCCAGTACTTC
- | 13 | TRBJ2-3 | TRBV7-2 | few | CASRTGGTDTQYF | TGTGCCAGCCGGACTGGAGGCACAGATACGCAGTATTTT
- | 13 | TRBJ2-3 | TRBV11-2 | few | CASSSRGTDTQYF | TGTGCCAGCAGCTCCCGAGGCACAGATACGCAGTATTTT